This T cell receptor (beta chain) was identified during a study of blood T cells in healthy people across ages. Whole-study findings and limits: The long-lived group displayed more naive CD4+ cells, plus higher diversity, than the aged donors did. Diversity of TCR beta per million T cells declined in a roughly linear way with age. Naive and antigen-experienced cells were not separated, limiting conclusive comparison.

This CDR3 has 15 amino acids. Trimming stripped 3 bases from V and 3 bases from J, with 13 bases between. Germline V lookup: CDR1 SGHTA, CDR2 FQGNSA. The authors ran a second PCR of 7 to 11 cycles using a sample-barcoded 5' primer and a J-beta primer mix. Individual samples furnished no less than 2.5 million CDR3-containing paired-end reads apiece. Each CDR3 protein gets one entry after TCRdb re-called the 5' RACE reads with MiXCR. Found here are 780,000 or so distinct CDR3 sequences, just over 55% of them singletons; the top ten hold roughly 24%. With respect to this clonotype: Its matching antigen is unknown.

The chain joins TRBV7-2 to TRBJ2-3; D may be TRBD2 (5 bases). The clonotype was recovered from a man aged 35-49 years in good health. The source material was blood. Written as DNA, the CDR3 is TGTGCCAGCAGCTTTGCTAGCTCGGGTACAGATACGCAGTATTTT. Protein sequence: CASSFASSGTDTQYF.